The 9 T cell receptor beta chains reported below all come from one sample, sequenced in a study of T cell responses to AZD1222 COVID-19 vaccine. Only in-frame clones appear in the TCRdb table, and some are missing; sequencing was by immunoSEQ multiplex PCR. The profile shows around 150,000 clones, 85% to 90% of them singletons. The sequences come from peripheral blood, collected on day 0 of AZD1222 vaccination. The source of these receptors is an adult in good health.

The J gene is TRBJ2-3, the V gene TRBV6-4; 10 bases fit TRBD1. The CDR3 consists of 16 residues. The ends lost 2 bases at V and 6 bases at J; junction bases unmatched: 8. Per germline, CDR1 MRHNA and CDR2 SNTAGT. The DNA for the CDR3 is TGTGCCAGCAGTGACACGCTGGGACAGGGGTCGGATACGCAGTATTTT. Protein product: CASSDTLGQGSDTQYF.

The chain links TRBV9 to TRBJ1-5; D uncertain. V lost 3 bases to trimming and J lost 3 bases, with 7 bases between them. The germline V gene encodes CDR1 SGDLS and CDR2 YYNGEE. The CDR3 has 13 residues. The CDR3 coding sequence is TGTGCCAGCAGCGGCGGGTCCAATCAGCCCCAGCATTTT. Its protein product is CASSGGSNQPQHF.

The CDR3 here is CASSPRGVGETQYF. CDR3 nucleotide sequence: TGTGCCAGCAGCCCCCGGGGTGTTGGAGAGACCCAGTACTTC. J is TRBJ2-5 and V is TRBV7-9; the D gene is possibly TRBD2 (5 bases). Trimming stripped 5 bases from V and 4 bases from J, with 14 bases between. This CDR3 region has 14 residues. Germline CDR1 is SEHNR and CDR2 is FQNEAQ (reference sequence).

The table lists this clone with a count of one. The chain couples TRBV5-1 to TRBJ1-5, with a possible D match to TRBD1 (6 bases). CDR1 SGHRS and CDR2 YFSETQ come from the germline V gene. The CDR3 covers 14 residues. V lost 0 bases and J lost 5, with 9 bases in between. CDR3 sequence: CASSLGTDYQPQHF. The CDR3 bases are TGCGCCAGCAGCTTGGGGACAGATTATCAGCCCCAGCATTTT.

The chain employs TRBV3-1 (or the pseudogene TRBV3-2) and TRBJ2-3, with 12 positions matching TRBD2. Trimming took 3 bases from V and 6 from J; bases not matched to a gene: 4. CDR3 length equals 15 residues. Germline lookup yields CDR1 LGHDT and CDR2 YNNKEL (reference sequence). CDR3 coding DNA: TGTGCCAGCAGCCAGAGGACTAGCGGGGTGGATACGCAGTATTTT. This gives the protein CASSQRTSGVDTQYF.

V is TRBV7-2 and J is TRBJ1-2; possibly TRBD1 for D (6 bases). This CDR3 has 14 residues. V was trimmed by 5 bases and J by 1 base, leaving 11 bases between them. The V gene's germline CDR1 is SGHTA and CDR2 FQGNSA. Here the CDR3 reads CASSIRTDNYGYTF. CDR3 in DNA: TGTGCCAGCAGCATTAGGACAGATAACTATGGCTACACCTTC.

V gene TRBV2 combines with J gene TRBJ2-2; D not resolved. Trimming took 6 bases from V and 5 from J, leaving 13 bases between them. Germline values: CDR1 SNHLY, CDR2 FYNNEI. CDR3 length equals 14 residues. CDR3 protein: CASRIEGLTGELFF. CDR3 nucleotides: TGTGCCAGCAGGATCGAAGGGTTAACCGGGGAGCTGTTTTTT.

The rearrangement uses TRBV7-2 and TRBJ2-4; 7 positions agree with TRBD1. Trimming took 4 bases from V and 6 from J; bases not matched to a gene: 6. This CDR3 region has 14 residues. Per germline, CDR1 SGHTA and CDR2 FQGNSA. The DNA for the CDR3 is TGTGCCAGCAGCTCCCCAGGGGGTTTAAACATTCAGTACTTC. As protein: CASSSPGGLNIQYF.

This chain connects TRBV7-9 to TRBJ1-4; 8 nucleotides match TRBD1. From germline, CDR1 is SEHNR and CDR2 FQNEAQ (reference sequence). This CDR3 contains 18 residues. V shed 5 bases, J shed 0 bases, and the junction held 11 bases outside the gene matches. The CDR3 region is CASSRDAGGLATNEKLFF. The DNA of the CDR3 is TGTGCCAGCAGCCGTGACGCAGGGGGCCTTGCAACTAATGAAAAACTGTTTTTT.